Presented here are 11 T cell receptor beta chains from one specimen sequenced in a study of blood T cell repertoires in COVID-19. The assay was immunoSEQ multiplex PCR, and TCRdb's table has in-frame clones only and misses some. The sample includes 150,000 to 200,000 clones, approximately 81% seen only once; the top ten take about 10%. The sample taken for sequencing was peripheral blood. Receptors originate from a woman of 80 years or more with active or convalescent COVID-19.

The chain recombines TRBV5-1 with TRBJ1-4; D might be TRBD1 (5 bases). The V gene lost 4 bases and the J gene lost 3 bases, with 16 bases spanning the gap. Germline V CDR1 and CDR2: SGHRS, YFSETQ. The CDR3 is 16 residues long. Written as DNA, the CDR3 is TGCGCCAGCAGCACTTCCTTGACAGAAGCTAATGAAAAACTGTTTTTT. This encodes CASSTSLTEANEKLFF.

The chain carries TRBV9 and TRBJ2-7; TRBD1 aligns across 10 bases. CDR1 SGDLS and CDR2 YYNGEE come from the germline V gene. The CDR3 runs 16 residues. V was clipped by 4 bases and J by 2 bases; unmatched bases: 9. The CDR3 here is CASSLTLTGGPYEQYF. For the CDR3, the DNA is TGTGCCAGCAGCCTCACACTGACAGGGGGCCCCTACGAGCAGTACTTC.

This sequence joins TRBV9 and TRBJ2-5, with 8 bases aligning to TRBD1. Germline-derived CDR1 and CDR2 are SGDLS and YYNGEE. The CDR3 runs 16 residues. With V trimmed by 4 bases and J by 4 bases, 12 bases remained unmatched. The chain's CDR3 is CASSKRTGNFGETQYF. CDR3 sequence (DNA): TGTGCCAGCAGCAAACGGACAGGGAACTTTGGAGAGACCCAGTACTTC.

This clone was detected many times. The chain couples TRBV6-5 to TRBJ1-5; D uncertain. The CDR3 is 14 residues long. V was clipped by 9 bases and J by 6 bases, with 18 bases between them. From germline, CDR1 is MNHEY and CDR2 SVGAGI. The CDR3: CASEGLGEGQPQHF. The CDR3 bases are TGTGCCAGTGAGGGCCTTGGAGAAGGTCAGCCCCAGCATTTT.

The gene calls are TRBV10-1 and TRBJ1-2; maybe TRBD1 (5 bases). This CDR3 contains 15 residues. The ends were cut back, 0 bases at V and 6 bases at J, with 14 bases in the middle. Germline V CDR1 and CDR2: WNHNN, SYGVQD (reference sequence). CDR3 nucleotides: TGCGCCAGCAGTGAGTCGCTAAGGGGCTCGGATGGCTACACCTTC. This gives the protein CASSESLRGSDGYTF.

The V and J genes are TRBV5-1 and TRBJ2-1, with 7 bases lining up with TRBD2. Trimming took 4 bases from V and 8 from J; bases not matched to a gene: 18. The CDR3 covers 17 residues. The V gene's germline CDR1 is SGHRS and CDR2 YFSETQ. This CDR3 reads CASSEKKLALLGDEQFF. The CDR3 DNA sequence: TGCGCCAGCAGCGAGAAAAAACTAGCGCTTCTTGGCGATGAGCAGTTCTTC.

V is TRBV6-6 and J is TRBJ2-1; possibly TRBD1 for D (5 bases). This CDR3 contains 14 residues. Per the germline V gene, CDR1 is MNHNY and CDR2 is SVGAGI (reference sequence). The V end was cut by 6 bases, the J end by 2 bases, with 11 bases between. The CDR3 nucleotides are TGTGCCAGCAGACAGGCCAATACCTACAATGAGCAGTTCTTC. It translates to CASRQANTYNEQFF.

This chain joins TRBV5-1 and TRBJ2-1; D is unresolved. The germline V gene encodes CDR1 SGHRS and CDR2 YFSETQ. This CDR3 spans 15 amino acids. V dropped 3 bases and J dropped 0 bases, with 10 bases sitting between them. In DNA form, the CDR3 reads TGCGCCAGCAGCTCCGACCCAGGCTCCTACAATGAGCAGTTCTTC. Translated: CASSSDPGSYNEQFF.

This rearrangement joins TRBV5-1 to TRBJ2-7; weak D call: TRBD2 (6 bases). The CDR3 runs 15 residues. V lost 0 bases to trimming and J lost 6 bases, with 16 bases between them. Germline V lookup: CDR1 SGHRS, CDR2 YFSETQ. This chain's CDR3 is CASSLAFGGLGEQYF. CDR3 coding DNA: TGCGCCAGCAGCTTGGCCTTCGGAGGGTTAGGCGAGCAGTACTTC.

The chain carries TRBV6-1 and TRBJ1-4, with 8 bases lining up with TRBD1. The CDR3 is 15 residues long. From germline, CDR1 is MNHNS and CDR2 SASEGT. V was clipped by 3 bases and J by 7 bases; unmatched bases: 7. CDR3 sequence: CASSDTAGGGEKLFF. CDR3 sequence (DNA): TGTGCCAGCAGTGATACAGCAGGGGGCGGTGAAAAACTGTTTTTT.

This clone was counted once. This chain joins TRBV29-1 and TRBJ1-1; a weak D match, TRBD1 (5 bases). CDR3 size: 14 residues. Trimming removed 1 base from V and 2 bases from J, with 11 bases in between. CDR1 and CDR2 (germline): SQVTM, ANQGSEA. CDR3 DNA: TGCAGCGTTGAAGGTGGGGGGTCCAACACTGAAGCTTTCTTT. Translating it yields CSVEGGGSNTEAFF. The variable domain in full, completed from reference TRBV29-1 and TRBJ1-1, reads SAVISQKPSRDICQRGTSLTIQCQVDSQVTMMFWYRQQPGQSLTLIATANQGSEATYESGFVIDKFPISRPNLTFSTLTVSNMSPEDSSIYLCSVEGGGSNTEAFFGQGTRLTVV.